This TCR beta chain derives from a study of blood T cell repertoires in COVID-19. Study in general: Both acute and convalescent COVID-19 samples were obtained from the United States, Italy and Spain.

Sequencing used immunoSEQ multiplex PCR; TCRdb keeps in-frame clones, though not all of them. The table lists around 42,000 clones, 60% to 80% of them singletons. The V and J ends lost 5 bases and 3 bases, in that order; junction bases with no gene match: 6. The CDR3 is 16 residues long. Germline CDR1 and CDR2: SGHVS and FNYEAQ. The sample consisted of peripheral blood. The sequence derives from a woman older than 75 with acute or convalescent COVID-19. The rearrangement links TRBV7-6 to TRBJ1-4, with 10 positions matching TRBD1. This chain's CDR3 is CASSRDRGGANEKLFF. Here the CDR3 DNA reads TGTGCCAGCAGCAGGGACAGGGGAGGGGCTAATGAAAAACTGTTTTTT. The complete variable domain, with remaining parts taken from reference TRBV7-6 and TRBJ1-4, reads GAGVSQSPRYKVTKRGQDVALRCDPISGHVSLYWYRQALGQGPEFLTYFNYEAQQDKSGLPNDRFSAERPEGSISTLTIQRTEQRDSAMYRCASSRDRGGANEKLFFGSGTQLSVL.